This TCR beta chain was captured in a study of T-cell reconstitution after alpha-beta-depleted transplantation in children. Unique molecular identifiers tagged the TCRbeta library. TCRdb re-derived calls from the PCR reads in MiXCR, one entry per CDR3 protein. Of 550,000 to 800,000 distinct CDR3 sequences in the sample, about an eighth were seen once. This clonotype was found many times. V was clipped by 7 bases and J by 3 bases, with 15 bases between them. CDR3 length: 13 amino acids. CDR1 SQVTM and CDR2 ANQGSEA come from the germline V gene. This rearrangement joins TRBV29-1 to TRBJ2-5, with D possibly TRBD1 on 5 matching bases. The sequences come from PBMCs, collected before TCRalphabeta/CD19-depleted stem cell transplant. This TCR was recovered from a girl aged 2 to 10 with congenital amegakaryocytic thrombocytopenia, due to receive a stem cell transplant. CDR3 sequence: CSARQDSKETQYF. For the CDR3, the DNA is TGCAGCGCCCGACAAGACAGTAAAGAGACCCAGTACTTC.